A single sample is the source of the 5 T cell receptor beta chains below, sequenced in a study of T cells in Graves' hyperthyroidism and ophthalmopathy. Amplified regions were TCR beta CDR3 sequences from RNA transcripts. HTBI primers were used for first-round RT-PCR of the TCR CDR3. MiXCR, run by TCRdb on the multiplex PCR reads, gives a single entry per CDR3 protein. Here the sample spans some 600,000 distinct CDR3 sequences, around 13% being singletons. The sample consisted of blood. These receptors came from a woman in her 30s with Graves' hyperthyroidism that later progressed to Graves' ophthalmopathy.

This clonotype was counted many times. The CDR3 DNA reads TGTGCCAGCAGCCCATTGACTATCCAAGAGACCCAGTACTTC. Its translation: CASSPLTIQETQYF. V and J are TRBV11-1 and TRBJ2-5, with D possibly being TRBD2 (5 bases). The CDR3 has 14 residues. From germline, CDR1 is SGHAT and CDR2 FQDESV (reference sequence). V was shortened by 5 bases and J by 1 base, with 11 bases between the two germline ends.

J is TRBJ2-1 and V is TRBV5-1, with D perhaps matching TRBD2 (5 bases). This CDR3 has 13 residues. Trimming left V 0 bases short and J 10 bases short, with 11 bases between. CDR1 is SGHRS and CDR2 is YFSETQ in the germline V gene. The DNA for the CDR3 is TGCGCCAGCAGCTTGGCCGGGGAATGGGAGCAGTTCTTC. This translates into CASSLAGEWEQFF.

This clonotype was seen a few times. The chain joins TRBV27 to TRBJ2-3, with 10 nucleotides matching TRBD1. V lost 4 bases and J lost 4; bases outside the gene matches: 11. Germline V gene data show CDR1 as MNHEY and CDR2 as SMNVEV (reference sequence). This CDR3 is built from 17 residues. CDR3: CASSYMDRGWGPDTQYF. CDR3 bases: TGTGCCAGCAGTTACATGGACAGGGGGTGGGGCCCAGATACGCAGTATTTT.

The sample holds a few counts of this clonotype. The chain carries TRBV7-6 and TRBJ1-1; the D gene is possibly TRBD1 (6 bases). V was shortened by 4 bases and J by 5 bases, with 14 bases between the two germline ends. CDR1 is SGHVS and CDR2 is FNYEAQ in the germline V gene. CDR3 length: 14 amino acids. CDR3 in amino acids: CASSSGQLLTEAFF. The CDR3 nucleotides read TGTGCCAGCAGCTCAGGACAGCTACTTACTGAAGCTTTCTTT. Full variable domain (remainder filled in from reference TRBV7-6 and TRBJ1-1): GAGVSQSPRYKVTKRGQDVALRCDPISGHVSLYWYRQALGQGPEFLTYFNYEAQQDKSGLPNDRFSAERPEGSISTLTIQRTEQRDSAMYRCASSSGQLLTEAFFGQGTRLTVV.

This clonotype was recorded many times. The chain links TRBV11-2 to TRBJ2-1; 11 nucleotides align to TRBD2. The CDR3 is 17 residues long. Germline V gene lookup returns CDR1 SGHAT and CDR2 FQNNGV. J lost 6 bases, V lost 2 bases, and 9 bases had no gene match. The CDR3 sequence: CASSLIFWLAGGNEQFF. As DNA, the CDR3 is TGTGCCAGCAGCTTAATCTTTTGGCTAGCGGGAGGCAATGAGCAGTTCTTC.